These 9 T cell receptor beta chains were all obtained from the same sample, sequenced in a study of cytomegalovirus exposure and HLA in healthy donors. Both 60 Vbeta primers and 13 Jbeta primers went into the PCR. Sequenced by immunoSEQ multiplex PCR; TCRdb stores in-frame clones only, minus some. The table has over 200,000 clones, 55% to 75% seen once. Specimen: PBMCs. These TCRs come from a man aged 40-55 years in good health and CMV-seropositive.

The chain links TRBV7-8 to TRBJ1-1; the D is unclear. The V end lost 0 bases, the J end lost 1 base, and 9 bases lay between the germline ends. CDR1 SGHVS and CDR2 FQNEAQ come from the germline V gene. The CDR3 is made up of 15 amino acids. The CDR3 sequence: CASSLARGKNTEAFF. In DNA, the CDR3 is TGTGCCAGCAGCTTAGCGCGGGGAAAGAACACTGAAGCTTTCTTT.

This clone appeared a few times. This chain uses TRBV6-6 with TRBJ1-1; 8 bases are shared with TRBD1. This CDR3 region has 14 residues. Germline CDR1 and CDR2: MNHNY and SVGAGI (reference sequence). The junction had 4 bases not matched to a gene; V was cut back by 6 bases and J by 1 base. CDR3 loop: CASSGQGTNTEAFF. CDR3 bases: TGTGCCAGCAGCGGACAGGGCACGAACACTGAAGCTTTCTTT.

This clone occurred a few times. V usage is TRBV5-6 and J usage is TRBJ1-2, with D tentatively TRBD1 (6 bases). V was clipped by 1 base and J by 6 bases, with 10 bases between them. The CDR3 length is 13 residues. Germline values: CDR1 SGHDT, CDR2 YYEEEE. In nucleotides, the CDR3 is TGTGCCAGCAGCTTGTACAGGGATAATGGCTACACCTTC. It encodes CASSLYRDNGYTF.

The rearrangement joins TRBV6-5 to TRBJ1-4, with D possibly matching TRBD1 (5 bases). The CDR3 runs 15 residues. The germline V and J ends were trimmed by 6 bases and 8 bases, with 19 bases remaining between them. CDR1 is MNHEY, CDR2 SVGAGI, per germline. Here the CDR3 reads CASRPEGASREKLFF. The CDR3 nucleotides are TGTGCCAGCAGACCTGAAGGGGCCTCTAGGGAAAAACTGTTTTTT.

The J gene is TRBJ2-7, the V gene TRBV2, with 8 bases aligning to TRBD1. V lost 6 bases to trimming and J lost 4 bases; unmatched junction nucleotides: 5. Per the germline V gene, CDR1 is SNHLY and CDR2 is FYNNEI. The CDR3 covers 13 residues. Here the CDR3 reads CASRDRVFYEQYF. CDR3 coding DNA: TGTGCCAGCAGGGACAGGGTGTTTTACGAGCAGTACTTC.

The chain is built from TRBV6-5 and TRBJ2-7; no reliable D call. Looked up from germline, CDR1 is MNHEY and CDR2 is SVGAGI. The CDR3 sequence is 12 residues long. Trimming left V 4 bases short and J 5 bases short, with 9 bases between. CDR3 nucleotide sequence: TGTGCCAGCAGTTCAGGTAACAACGAGCAGTACTTC. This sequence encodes CASSSGNNEQYF.

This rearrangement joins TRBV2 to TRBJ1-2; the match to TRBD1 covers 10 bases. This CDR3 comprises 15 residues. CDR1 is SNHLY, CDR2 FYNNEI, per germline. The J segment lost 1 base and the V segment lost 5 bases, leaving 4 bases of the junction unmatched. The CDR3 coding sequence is TGTGCCAGCAGTAAAGACAGGGGGCTTAACTATGGCTACACCTTC. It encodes CASSKDRGLNYGYTF.

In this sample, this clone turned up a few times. For the CDR3, the DNA is TGTGCCAGCAGCTTGACGGACAGCAACAATGAGCAGTTCTTC. Its protein product is CASSLTDSNNEQFF. The chain has TRBV13 and TRBJ2-1; D might be TRBD1 (6 bases). This CDR3 is 14 amino acids long. The germline V gene encodes CDR1 PRHDT and CDR2 FYEKMQ (reference sequence). Trimming took 3 bases from V and 5 from J, leaving 11 bases between them.

The CDR3, as DNA: TGTGCCAGCAGCTTGGGACGGGGGGGCATCAACGTCCGCTGGGAGACCCAGTACTTC. It yields the protein CASSLGRGGINVRWETQYF. The V and J genes are TRBV5-5 and TRBJ2-5; 8 nucleotides match TRBD2. From germline, CDR1 is SGHKS and CDR2 YYEKEE (reference sequence). This CDR3 comprises 19 residues. V was clipped by 0 bases and J by 5 bases; unmatched bases: 18.